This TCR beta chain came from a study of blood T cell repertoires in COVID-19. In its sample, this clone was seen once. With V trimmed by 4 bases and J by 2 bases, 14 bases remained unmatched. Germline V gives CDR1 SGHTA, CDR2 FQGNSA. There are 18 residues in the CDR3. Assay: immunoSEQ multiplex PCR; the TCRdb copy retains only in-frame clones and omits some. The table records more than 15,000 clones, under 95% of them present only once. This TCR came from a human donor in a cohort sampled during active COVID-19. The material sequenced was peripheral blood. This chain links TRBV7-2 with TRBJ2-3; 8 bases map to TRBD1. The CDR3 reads CASSSIFDRGLFTDTQYF. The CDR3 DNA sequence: TGTGCCAGCAGCTCTATTTTTGACAGGGGTCTATTCACAGATACGCAGTATTTT.